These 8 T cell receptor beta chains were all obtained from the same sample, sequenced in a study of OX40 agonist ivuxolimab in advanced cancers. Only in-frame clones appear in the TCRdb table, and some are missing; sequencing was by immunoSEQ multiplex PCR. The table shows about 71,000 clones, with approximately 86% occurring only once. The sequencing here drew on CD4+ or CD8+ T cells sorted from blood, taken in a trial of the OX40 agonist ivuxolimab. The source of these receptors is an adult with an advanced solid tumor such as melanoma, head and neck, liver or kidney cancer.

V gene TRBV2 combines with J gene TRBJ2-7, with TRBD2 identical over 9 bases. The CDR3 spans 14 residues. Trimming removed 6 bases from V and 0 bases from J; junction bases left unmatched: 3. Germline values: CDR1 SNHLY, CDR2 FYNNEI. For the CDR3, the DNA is TGTGCCAGCAGGAGCGGGGGGACCTCCTACGAGCAGTACTTC. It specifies CASRSGGTSYEQYF.

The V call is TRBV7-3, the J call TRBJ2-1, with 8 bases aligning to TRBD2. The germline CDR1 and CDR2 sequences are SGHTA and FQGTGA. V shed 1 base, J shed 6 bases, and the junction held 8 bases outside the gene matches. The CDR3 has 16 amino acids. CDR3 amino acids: CASSLIGGRRGNEQFF. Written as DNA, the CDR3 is TGTGCCAGCAGCTTAATCGGCGGGAGGAGGGGCAATGAGCAGTTCTTC.

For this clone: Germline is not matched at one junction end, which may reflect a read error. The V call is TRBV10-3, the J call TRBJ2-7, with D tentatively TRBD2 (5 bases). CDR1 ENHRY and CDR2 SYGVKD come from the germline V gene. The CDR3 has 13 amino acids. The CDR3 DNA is TGTGCCACCAGTTCGGGGAGCTCCTACGAGCAGTACTTC. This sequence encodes CATSSGSSYEQYF.

The CDR3 DNA reads TGTGCCAGCAGCTTGGAATCGTGGGAGCAGTACTTC. It specifies CASSLESWEQYF. V gene TRBV5-6 combines with J gene TRBJ2-7; D not certain. V lost 0 bases to trimming and J lost 7 bases, with 8 bases between them. Germline V gene data show CDR1 as SGHDT and CDR2 as YYEEEE. The CDR3 totals 12 residues.

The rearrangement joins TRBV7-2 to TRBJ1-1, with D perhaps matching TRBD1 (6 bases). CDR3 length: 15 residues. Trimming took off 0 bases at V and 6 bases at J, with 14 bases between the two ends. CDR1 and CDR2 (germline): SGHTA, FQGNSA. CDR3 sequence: CASSLASWGAAEAFF. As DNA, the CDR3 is TGTGCCAGCAGCTTAGCGTCGTGGGGGGCGGCTGAAGCTTTCTTT.

As DNA, the CDR3 is TGTGCCAGCAGCTTGGGGACAGGGGATATCTACACCTTC. Encoded protein: CASSLGTGDIYTF. The chain links TRBV5-4 to TRBJ1-2; 9 bases are a match to TRBD1. The CDR3 sequence is 13 residues long. Trimming removed 0 bases from V and 10 bases from J; junction bases left unmatched: 4. Germline lookup yields CDR1 SGHNT and CDR2 YYREEE (reference sequence).

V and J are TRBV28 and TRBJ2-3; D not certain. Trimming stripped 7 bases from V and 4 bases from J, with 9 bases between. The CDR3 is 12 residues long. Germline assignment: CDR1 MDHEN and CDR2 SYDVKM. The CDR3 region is CASTDTADTQYF. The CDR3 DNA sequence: TGTGCCAGCACGGATACAGCAGATACGCAGTATTTT.

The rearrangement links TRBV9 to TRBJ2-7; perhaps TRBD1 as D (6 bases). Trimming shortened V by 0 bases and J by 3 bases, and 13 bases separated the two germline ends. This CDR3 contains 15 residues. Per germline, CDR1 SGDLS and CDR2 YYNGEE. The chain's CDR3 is CASSVGGGTNYEQYF. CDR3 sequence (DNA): TGTGCCAGCAGCGTAGGGGGTGGGACAAACTACGAGCAGTACTTC.